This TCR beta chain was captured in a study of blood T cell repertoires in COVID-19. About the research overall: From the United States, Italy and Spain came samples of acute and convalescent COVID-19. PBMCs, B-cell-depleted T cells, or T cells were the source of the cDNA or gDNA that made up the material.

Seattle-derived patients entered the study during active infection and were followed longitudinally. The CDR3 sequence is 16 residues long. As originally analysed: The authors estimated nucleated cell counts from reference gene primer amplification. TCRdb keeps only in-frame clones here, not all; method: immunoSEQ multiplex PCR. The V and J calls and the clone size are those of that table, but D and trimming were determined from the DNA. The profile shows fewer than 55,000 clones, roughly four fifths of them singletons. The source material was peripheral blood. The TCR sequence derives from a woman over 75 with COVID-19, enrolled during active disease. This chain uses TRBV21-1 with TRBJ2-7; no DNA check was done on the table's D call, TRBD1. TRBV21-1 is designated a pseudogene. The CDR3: CASSKARTANSYEQYF. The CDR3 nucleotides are TGTGCCAGCAGCAAAGCGCGGACAGCGAACTCCTACGAGCAGTACTTC.